These T cell receptor beta chains were read from a single sample in a study of neurological immune-mediated disorders. One entry per CDR3 protein results from TCRdb running MiXCR on the 5' RACE reads. The sample lists 28,000 or so distinct CDR3 sequences, roughly 12% occurring once. Sequencing was carried out using PBMCs. The receptors come from a man aged 55 to 69 in good health. CDR3s include the opening cysteine and the closing phenylalanine or tryptophan. The order of the fields is V gene, clone size, J gene, D gene, CDR3 protein. D genes are given only for firm matches. The size of a clone is reported for some rows only, either as once, few or many, or as a class for expanded clones.

>TRBV5-1|many|TRBJ2-1|-
CASSLAGSDEQFF
>TRBV7-2|many|TRBJ2-3|TRBD1
CASSLGQGASDTQYF
>TRBV10-2|many|TRBJ2-7|-
CASSKTIGGHEQYF
>TRBV15|medium-sized|TRBJ1-6|-
CATSRDLAVSNSPLHF
>TRBV14|many|TRBJ1-2|TRBD1
CASSPGQGFYGYTF
>TRBV10-1|many|TRBJ2-5|TRBD2
CASSEGLAVETQYF
>TRBV20-1|many|TRBJ2-1|TRBD2
CSAKRTAGRTSGYNEQFF
>TRBV3-1|once|TRBJ2-1|TRBD2
CASSQKTSGGYYNEQFF
>TRBV5-1|many|TRBJ2-2|TRBD2
CASSFGSGSGAGELFF
>TRBV15|many|TRBJ2-4|-
CATSRDRGLAKNIQYF
>TRBV5-4|many|TRBJ1-6|-
CASSTDEGDYNSPLHF
>TRBV20-1|-|TRBJ2-5|-
CSAIIGETQYF
>TRBV7-8|many|TRBJ1-1|-
CASSLRTGISWTEAFF
>TRBV7-6|many|TRBJ1-1|TRBD1
CASSLEAQGGTEAFF
>TRBV12-3/TRBV12-4|many|TRBJ1-3|-
CASSLRPSGNTIYF
>TRBV5-1|many|TRBJ1-2|TRBD1
CASSLSGGVGGYTF
>TRBV5-1|many|TRBJ1-1|-
CASSLTVGHPDFF
>TRBV19|many|TRBJ2-7|TRBD1
CASSPLGTGGSYEQYF
>TRBV6-2/TRBV6-3|many|TRBJ2-7|-
CASTPHVFSYEQYF
>TRBV5-1|many|TRBJ1-5|-
CASSLGDYSNQPQHF
>TRBV20-1|many|TRBJ2-3|TRBD2
CSAQDGLAGGSTHTDTQYF
>TRBV5-1|medium-sized|TRBJ2-5|-
CASSLGVTSAQETQYF
>TRBV7-8|many|TRBJ2-5|TRBD1
CASSLLRGLAETQYF
>TRBV5-1|many|TRBJ2-1|TRBD1
CASSSGQGSWNEQFF
>TRBV6-5|many|TRBJ1-2|-
CASRKQDNYGYTF
>TRBV5-1|many|TRBJ1-1|TRBD1
CASSLTGALSTEAFF
>TRBV20-1|many|TRBJ2-5|TRBD2
CSALAGGVTQYF
>TRBV5-1|many|TRBJ2-7|TRBD2
CASSWGTSGDEQYF
>TRBV15|many|TRBJ2-7|-
CATSRTPDGHSYEQYF
>TRBV20-1|many|TRBJ2-5|TRBD2
CSAPLLAGPQETQYF
>TRBV20-1|many|TRBJ2-5|-
CSARGWIEETQYF
>TRBV7-6|many|TRBJ1-1|-
CASSLGGVTEAFF
>TRBV7-2|-|TRBJ1-5|-
CVSSTGGGQPQHF
>TRBV5-6|many|TRBJ2-2|TRBD1
CATDRGRTGELFF
>TRBV7-2|many|TRBJ2-1|TRBD2
CASSWTSGAGNEQFF
>TRBV10-3|many|TRBJ2-1|TRBD1
CAISESGTGVPSDEQFF
>TRBV7-3|medium-sized|TRBJ2-2|TRBD2
CASSSGGLTGELFF
>TRBV10-3|many|TRBJ1-5|-
CAISESADGQPQHF
>TRBV20-1|medium-sized|TRBJ2-5|-
CSAEPGSPETQYF
>TRBV20-1|many|TRBJ1-4|-
CSLRGPMESKLFF
>TRBV5-6|many|TRBJ2-3|-
CASSLESTDTQYF
>TRBV12-3/TRBV12-4|many|TRBJ2-7|-
CASHSVSRGLEQYF
>TRBV15|many|TRBJ1-4|TRBD1
CATSRAGQGVEKLFF
>TRBV18|many|TRBJ1-4|TRBD1
CASSPRQGTNEKLFF